This TCR beta chain was sequenced during a study of Graves' ophthalmopathy and Graves' hyperthyroidism. Scientists amplified the TCR beta CDR3 regions from RNA transcripts. An opening RT-PCR round employed HTBI primers and preceded a second-round multiplex PCR. TCRdb fed the multiplex PCR reads into MiXCR, producing one record per CDR3 protein. This table holds approximately 1.2 million distinct CDR3 sequences, 36% found once. Source material: peripheral blood or thyroid tissue (not recorded which). The TCR sequence derives from an adult man with Graves' hyperthyroidism.

CDR3 sequence (DNA): TGTGCCACCAGTGCCCAGCGGGGGGGTACCGGGGAGCTGTTTTTT. It codes for CATSAQRGGTGELFF. The J gene is TRBJ2-2, the V gene TRBV24-1; 10 bases agree with TRBD2. The CDR3 is 15 residues long. V lost 5 bases to trimming and J lost 5 bases; unmatched junction nucleotides: 4. The germline gives CDR1 KGHDR, CDR2 SFDVKD.